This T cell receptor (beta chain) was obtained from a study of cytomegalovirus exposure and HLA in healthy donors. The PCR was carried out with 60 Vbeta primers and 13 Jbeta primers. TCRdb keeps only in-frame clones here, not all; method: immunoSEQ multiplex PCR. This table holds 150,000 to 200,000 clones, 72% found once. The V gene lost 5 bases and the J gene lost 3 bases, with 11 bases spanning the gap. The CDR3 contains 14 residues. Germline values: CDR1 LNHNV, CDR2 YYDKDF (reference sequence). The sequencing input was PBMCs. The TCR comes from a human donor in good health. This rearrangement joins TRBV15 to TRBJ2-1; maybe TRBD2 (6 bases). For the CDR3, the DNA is TGTGCCACCAGCCCGAGACTAGACTACAATGAGCAGTTCTTC. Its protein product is CATSPRLDYNEQFF.